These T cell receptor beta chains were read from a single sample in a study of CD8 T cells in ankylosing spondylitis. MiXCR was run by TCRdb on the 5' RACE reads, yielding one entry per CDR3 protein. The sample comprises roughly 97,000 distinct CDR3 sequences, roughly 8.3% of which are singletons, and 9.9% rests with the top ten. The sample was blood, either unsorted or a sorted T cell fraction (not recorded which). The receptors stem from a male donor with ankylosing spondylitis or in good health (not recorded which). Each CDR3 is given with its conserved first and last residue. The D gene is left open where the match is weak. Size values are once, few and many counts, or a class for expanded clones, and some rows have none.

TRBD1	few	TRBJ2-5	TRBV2	TGTGCCAGCGAGACAGGGCGGTCGGTCGAGACCCAGTACTTC	CASETGRSVETQYF
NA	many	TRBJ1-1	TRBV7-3	TGTGCCAGCAGCTTAACAGGACCTACCACTGAAGCTTTCTTT	CASSLTGPTTEAFF
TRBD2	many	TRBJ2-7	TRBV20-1	TGCAGTGCTAGAGGGGGACTAGCGGGGGACGAGCAGTACTTC	CSARGGLAGDEQYF
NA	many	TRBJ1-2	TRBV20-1	TGCAGTGCTAGACGAGATTCGGGCTACACCTTC	CSARRDSGYTF
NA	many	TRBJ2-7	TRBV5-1	TGCGCCAGCAGCACCACTAGAACCTACGAGCAGTACTTC	CASSTTRTYEQYF
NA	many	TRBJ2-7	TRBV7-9	TGTGCCAGCAGCTTCCTTCCCCAAGGCAGGCTAAGCTACGAGCAGTACTTC	CASSFLPQGRLSYEQYF
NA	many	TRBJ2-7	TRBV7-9	TGTGCCAGCAGCTTTTCCGGGACCTACGAGCAGTACTTC	CASSFSGTYEQYF
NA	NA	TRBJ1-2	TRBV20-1	TGCAGTGCTTCGCGAGGAGGGGGGATTACTTATGGCTACACCTTC	CSASRGGGITYGYTF
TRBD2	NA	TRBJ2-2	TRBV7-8	TGTGCCAGCAGCACCCGACTAGCGGAACCGAACACCGGGGAGCTGTTTTTT	CASSTRLAEPNTGELFF
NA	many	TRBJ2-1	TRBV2	TGTGCCAGCAGTGCTCAAGATGAGCAGTTCTTC	CASSAQDEQFF